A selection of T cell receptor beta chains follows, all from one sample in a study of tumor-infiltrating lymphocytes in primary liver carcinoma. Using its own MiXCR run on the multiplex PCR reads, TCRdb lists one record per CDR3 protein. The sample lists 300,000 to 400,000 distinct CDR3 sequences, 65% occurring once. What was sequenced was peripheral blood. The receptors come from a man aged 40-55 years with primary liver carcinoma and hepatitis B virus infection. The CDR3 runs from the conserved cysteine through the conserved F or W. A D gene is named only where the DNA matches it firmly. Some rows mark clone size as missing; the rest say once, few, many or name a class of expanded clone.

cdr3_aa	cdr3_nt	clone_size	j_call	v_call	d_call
CASSKRQANTGELFF	TGCGCCAGCAGCAAAAGGCAGGCTAACACCGGGGAGCTGTTTTTT	once	TRBJ2-2	TRBV4-1	-
CASSLESGAEQFF	TGTGCCAGCAGCTTAGAGTCGGGCGCTGAGCAGTTCTTC	many	TRBJ2-1	TRBV11-3	-
CASSRQGSYSEQFF	TGTGCCAGCAGCCGACAGGGGTCTTACAGTGAGCAGTTCTTC	few	TRBJ2-1	TRBV5-4	TRBD1
CARSSLGGGDDQPQHF	TGTGCCAGAAGTTCCCTAGGCGGAGGGGACGATCAGCCCCAGCATTTT	-	TRBJ1-5	TRBV6-2/TRBV6-3	-
CSVKASEYGNTIYF	TGCAGCGTTAAAGCCTCGGAATATGGAAACACCATATATTTT	-	TRBJ1-3	TRBV29-1	-
CASSSVGLRDTEAFF	TGTGCCAGCAGCTCTGTGGGGCTTAGGGACACTGAAGCTTTCTTT	once	TRBJ1-1	TRBV7-9	-
CASSLVPHWAGANVLTF	TGTGCCAGCAGCTTAGTCCCACATTGGGCTGGCGCCAACGTCCTGACTTTC	once	TRBJ2-6	TRBV11-2	-
CAILRGPYEQYF	TGTGCCATCTTAAGGGGGCCCTACGAGCAGTACTTC	-	TRBJ2-7	TRBV10-3	TRBD1
CASSIPGTVNSPLHF	TGTGCCAGCAGTATCCCCGGGACAGTGAATTCACCCCTCCACTTT	few	TRBJ1-6	TRBV28	TRBD1
CSVGRARETQYF	TGCAGCGTTGGCAGGGCGCGGGAGACCCAGTACTTC	many	TRBJ2-5	TRBV29-1	-
CSAKRVTSGEWGDTQYF	TGCAGCGCCAAGAGGGTGACTAGCGGGGAATGGGGAGATACGCAGTATTTT	-	TRBJ2-3	TRBV29-1	TRBD2
CAYLGRGEKPFF	TGTGCCTACCTTGGACGCGGTGAAAAACCGTTTTTT	-	TRBJ1-4	TRBV12-3/TRBV12-4	-
CASSLEILYNNEQFF	TGTGCCAGCAGCTTGGAAATTTTGTACAACAATGAGCAGTTCTTC	-	TRBJ2-1	TRBV5-6	-
CASSPNKGGALFF	TGTGCCAGCAGCCCTAATAAAGGCGGGGCGTTGTTTTTT	-	TRBJ2-2	TRBV11-2	-
CASSLSRNVGYTF	TGTGCCAGCAGTTTATCCCGTAATGTTGGCTACACCTTC	-	TRBJ1-2	TRBV28	-
CASSLGGNRMGQYF	TGTGCCAGCAGCTTAGGGGGCAACCGCATGGGTCAGTATTTC	-	TRBJ2-4	TRBV11-2	-
CASSLGLTSGVYEQYF	TGTGCCAGCAGCCTCGGACTGACTAGCGGAGTCTACGAGCAGTACTTC	-	TRBJ2-7	TRBV13	TRBD2
CASALLSSGREQYF	TGCGCCAGCGCACTGCTGTCGAGCGGGCGGGAGCAGTACTTC	-	TRBJ2-7	TRBV4-3	-
CASSPEGASGVNVLTF	TGTGCCAGCAGCCCTGAGGGGGCCTCTGGGGTCAACGTCCTGACTTTC	once	TRBJ2-6	TRBV5-6	TRBD1
CASSSWGGSSGANVLTF	TGCGCCAGCAGCTCTTGGGGAGGGAGCTCTGGGGCCAACGTCCTGACTTTC	many	TRBJ2-6	TRBV4-3	TRBD2
CASSWGQMNTEAFF	TGTGCCAGCAGCTGGGGACAGATGAACACTGAAGCTTTCTTT	many	TRBJ1-1	TRBV5-4	TRBD1
CASSLGLGEEQYF	TGTGCCAGCAGCTTAGGACTAGGGGAAGAGCAGTACTTC	-	TRBJ2-7	TRBV5-5	TRBD2